The 6 T cell receptor beta chains presented below share a single source sample, sequenced in a study of T cell repertoires in cytomegalovirus infection. TCRdb redid the calling of the reads with MiXCR, one entry per CDR3 protein. The profile shows a few hundred thousand distinct CDR3 sequences, 20% to 25% of them singletons. Sample: CD8+ T cells from PBMCs. The receptor source for this set is a human donor in good health (CMV status not recorded). Some clones in this sample may be carry-over from other donors' samples.

The V call is TRBV27, the J call TRBJ2-5; D might be TRBD2 (6 bases). V dropped 2 bases and J dropped 2 bases, with 12 bases sitting between them. The CDR3 totals 15 residues. Looked up from germline, CDR1 is MNHEY and CDR2 is SMNVEV (reference sequence). The CDR3 spells CASSLKRREQETQYF. The CDR3 region has the DNA TGTGCCAGCAGTTTAAAACGGAGGGAACAAGAGACCCAGTACTTC.

Here the CDR3 DNA reads TGTGCCAGCAGCTTAGGGGGACCGGGGGATCAGCCCCAGCATTTT. Amino acid sequence: CASSLGGPGDQPQHF. The V and J genes are TRBV13 and TRBJ1-5, with TRBD1 as a possible D gene (5 bases). The CDR3 has 15 residues. Germline V gene sequence: CDR1 PRHDT, CDR2 FYEKMQ (reference sequence). V lost 0 bases and J 5 bases, leaving 11 bases between the germline ends.

The chain combines TRBV20-1 with TRBJ1-6, with 9 bases lining up with TRBD1. The V gene's germline CDR1 is DFQATT and CDR2 SNEGSKA (reference sequence). There are 13 residues in the CDR3. DNA of the CDR3: TGCAGGGGGGCCGGGACAGGGTTTTCACCCCTCCACTTT. It translates to CRGAGTGFSPLHF.

This clonotype was seen many times. The chain combines TRBV7-2 with TRBJ1-1; D is uncertain. The ends were cut back, 1 base at V and 0 bases at J, with 12 bases in the middle. The CDR3 loop spans 16 amino acids. CDR1 and CDR2 (germline): SGHTA, FQGNSA. The chain's CDR3 is CASSLEYATLNTEAFF. The CDR3 nucleotides read TGTGCCAGCAGCTTAGAATACGCCACCTTGAACACTGAAGCTTTCTTT.

This clonotype was counted many times. V gene TRBV6-1 combines with J gene TRBJ1-1, with a weak D call TRBD1 (5 bases). Germline V CDR1 and CDR2: MNHNS, SASEGT. Trimming shortened V by 6 bases and J by 10 bases, and 36 bases separated the two germline ends. This CDR3 has 19 amino acids. The CDR3 DNA sequence: TGTGCCAGCAGGTCTTTTATGGACACCGACACAATCAATGCGGGGTCAGCTTTCTTT. Protein sequence: CASRSFMDTDTINAGSAFF.

V usage is TRBV12-3 or TRBV12-4 and J usage is TRBJ1-2; TRBD1 aligns across 7 bases. This CDR3 has 13 amino acids. J was trimmed by 3 bases and V by 6 bases; bases with no gene match: 4. The CDR3 DNA follows: TGTGCCAGCAGCCGCAGGGGGTACTATGGCTACACCTTC. It encodes CASSRRGYYGYTF.